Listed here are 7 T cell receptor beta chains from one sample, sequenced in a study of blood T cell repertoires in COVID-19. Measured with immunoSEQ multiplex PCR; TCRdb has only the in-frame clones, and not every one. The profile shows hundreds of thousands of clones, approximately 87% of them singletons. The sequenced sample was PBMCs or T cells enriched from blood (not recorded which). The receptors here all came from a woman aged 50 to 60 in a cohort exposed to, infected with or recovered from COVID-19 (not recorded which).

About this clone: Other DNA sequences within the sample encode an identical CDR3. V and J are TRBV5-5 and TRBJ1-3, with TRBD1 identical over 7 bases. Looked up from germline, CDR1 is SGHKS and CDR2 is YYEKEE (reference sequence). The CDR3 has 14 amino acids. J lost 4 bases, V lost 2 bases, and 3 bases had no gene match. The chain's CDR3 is CASSFKGAGNTIYF. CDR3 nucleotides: TGTGCCAGCAGCTTCAAGGGGGCAGGAAACACCATATATTTT. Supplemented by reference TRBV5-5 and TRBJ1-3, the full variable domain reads DAGVTQSPTHLIKTRGQQVTLRCSPISGHKSVSWYQQVLGQGPQFIFQYYEKEERGRGNFPDRFSARQFPNYSSELNVNALLLGDSALYLCASSFKGAGNTIYFGEGSWLTVV.

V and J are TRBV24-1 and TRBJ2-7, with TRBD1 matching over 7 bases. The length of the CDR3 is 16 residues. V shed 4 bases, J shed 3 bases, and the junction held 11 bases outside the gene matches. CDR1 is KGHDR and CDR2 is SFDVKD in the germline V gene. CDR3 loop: CATSDTPPGQLYEQYF. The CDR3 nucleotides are TGTGCCACCAGTGACACCCCCCCGGGACAGCTCTACGAGCAGTACTTC.

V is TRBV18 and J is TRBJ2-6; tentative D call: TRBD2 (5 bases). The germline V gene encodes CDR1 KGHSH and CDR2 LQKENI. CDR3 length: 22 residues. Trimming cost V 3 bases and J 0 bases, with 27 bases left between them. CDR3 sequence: CASSPPRLGPADGASGANVLTF. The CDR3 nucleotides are TGTGCCAGCTCACCCCCACGTTTGGGCCCAGCGGACGGCGCCTCTGGGGCCAACGTCCTGACTTTC.

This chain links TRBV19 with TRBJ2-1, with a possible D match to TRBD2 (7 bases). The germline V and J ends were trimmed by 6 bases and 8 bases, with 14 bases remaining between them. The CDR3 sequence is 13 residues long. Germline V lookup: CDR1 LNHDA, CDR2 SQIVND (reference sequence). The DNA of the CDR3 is TGTGCCAGTAGGGAGGGGGGGACCCATGAGCAGTTCTTC. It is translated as CASREGGTHEQFF.

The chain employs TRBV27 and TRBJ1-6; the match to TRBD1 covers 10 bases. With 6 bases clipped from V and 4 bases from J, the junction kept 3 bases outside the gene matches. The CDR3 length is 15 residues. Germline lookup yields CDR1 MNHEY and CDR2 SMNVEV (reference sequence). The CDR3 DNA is TGTGCCAGCAGCCGGGACAGGGGTTATAATTCACCCCTCCACTTT. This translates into CASSRDRGYNSPLHF.

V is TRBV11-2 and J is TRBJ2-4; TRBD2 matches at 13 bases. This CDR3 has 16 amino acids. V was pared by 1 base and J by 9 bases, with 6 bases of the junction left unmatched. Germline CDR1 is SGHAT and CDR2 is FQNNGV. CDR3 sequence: CASSLGTSGGARIQYF. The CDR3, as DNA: TGTGCCAGCAGCTTAGGTACTAGCGGGGGGGCCCGCATTCAGTACTTC.

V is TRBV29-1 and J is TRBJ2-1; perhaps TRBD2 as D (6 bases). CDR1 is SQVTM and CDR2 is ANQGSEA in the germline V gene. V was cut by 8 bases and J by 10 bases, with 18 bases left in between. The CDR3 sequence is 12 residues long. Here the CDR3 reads CSLGGSPYEQFF. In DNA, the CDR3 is TGCAGCCTAGGAGGGTCCCCCTACGAGCAGTTCTTC.